What follows is one TCR beta chain and its context. The antigen remains undetermined. This sample was included in a study of shared clonotypes between healthy human individuals. Overall study results and limits: Investigators collected only blood, and repertoires in tissues likely differ. Naive subsets tended to show greater estimated richness than memory subsets.

Germline trimming cut 3 bases from V and 2 bases from J; bases unmatched to any gene: 5. The CDR3 covers 15 residues. Germline CDR1 is MDHEN and CDR2 is SYDVKM. Naive CD8 cells were CD45RO-negative, positively selected for CCR7, excluding terminally differentiated effector memory CD45RA+ cells. Each sorted subset replicate got 200 ng genomic DNA, 30,000 or so genomes. Methods used by the authors: With immunoSEQ giving junction-only sequences and no quality scores, filtering differed. Repertoires were generated with immunoSEQ multiplex PCR, while TCRdb's copy carries only in-frame clones and drops some. From that table come the V and J calls and clone size; the DNA was used to work out D and trimming. The sample holds just over 2,000,000 clones, about 94% seen once.

The source is a man aged 18 to 29 in good health. The chain combines TRBV28 with TRBJ1-2; 8 bases are shared with TRBD1. The sample consisted of naive CD8+ T cells sorted from blood. The CDR3 here is CASSLGAGGNYGYTF. CDR3 sequence (DNA): TGTGCCAGCAGTTTGGGGGCAGGGGGCAACTATGGCTACACCTTC.